This is a list of T cell receptor beta chains from one sample in a study of CD8 T cells in ankylosing spondylitis. TCRdb called the 5' RACE reads again in MiXCR, with one record for every CDR3 protein. The repertoire includes 650,000 to 800,000 distinct CDR3 sequences, roughly 20% of them detected once, and around 19% sits in the top ten. The specimen sequenced was blood, either unsorted or a sorted T cell fraction (not recorded which). The receptors were sampled from a male donor with ankylosing spondylitis. CDR3s include the opening cysteine and the closing phenylalanine or tryptophan. D genes are given only for firm matches. Expanded clones get a size class; other rows say once, few or many, or leave the size out.

D: TRBD2
J: TRBJ2-1
size: few
V: TRBV27
CDR3: CASKGLAGGPRDNEQFF
DNA: TGTGCCAGCAAGGGACTAGCGGGAGGGCCTCGAGACAATGAGCAGTTCTTC

D: -
J: TRBJ2-7
size: many
V: TRBV21-1
CDR3: CASSKLWLAGDYEQYF
DNA: TGTGCCAGCAGCAAATTGTGGCTAGCGGGGGACTACGAGCAGTACTTC

D: -
J: TRBJ2-3
size: few
V: TRBV4-2
CDR3: CASSQESAWATDTQYF
DNA: TGTGCCAGCAGCCAAGAGTCAGCTTGGGCGACAGATACGCAGTATTTT

D: -
J: TRBJ1-1
size: -
V: TRBV3-1
CDR3: CASSARDTEAFF
DNA: TGTGCCAGCAGCGCGCGAGACACTGAAGCTTTCTTT

D: TRBD2
J: TRBJ2-2
size: few
V: TRBV2
CDR3: CASSDYGRANTGELFF
DNA: TGTGCCAGCAGTGATTACGGGAGGGCCAACACCGGGGAGCTGTTTTTT

D: -
J: TRBJ2-7
size: -
V: TRBV7-9
CDR3: CASRDFSYEQYF
DNA: TGTGCCAGCAGGGACTTCTCCTACGAGCAGTACTTC

D: -
J: TRBJ1-5
size: many
V: TRBV12-3/TRBV12-4
CDR3: CASSWDYQPQHF
DNA: TGTGCCAGCAGTTGGGATTATCAGCCCCAGCATTTT

D: TRBD1
J: TRBJ2-5
size: few
V: TRBV7-9
CDR3: CASSDGQGISETQYF
DNA: TGTGCCAGCAGCGACGGACAGGGAATTTCGGAGACCCAGTACTTC

D: -
J: TRBJ2-5
size: few
V: TRBV20-1
CDR3: CSASTGEKTQYF
DNA: TGCAGTGCTAGTACGGGGGAAAAGACCCAGTACTTC

D: TRBD2
J: TRBJ2-7
size: -
V: TRBV18
CDR3: CASSADAGVNEQYF
DNA: TGTGCCAGCTCCGCCGACGCGGGAGTAAATGAGCAGTACTTC

D: -
J: TRBJ2-2
size: -
V: TRBV7-9
CDR3: CASSLTSGFGELFF
DNA: TGTGCCAGCAGCTTGACTAGTGGCTTTGGGGAGCTGTTTTTT

D: -
J: TRBJ1-2
size: many
V: TRBV29-1
CDR3: CSVVHLLEGYTF
DNA: TGCAGCGTTGTGCACCTACTTGAGGGCTACACCTTC

D: -
J: TRBJ1-2
size: -
V: TRBV7-2
CDR3: CASSLGQPANYGYTF
DNA: TGTGCCAGCAGCTTAGGGCAGCCCGCTAACTATGGCTACACCTTC

D: -
J: TRBJ2-1
size: many
V: TRBV27
CDR3: CASSWYNEQFF
DNA: TGTGCCAGCAGTTGGTACAATGAGCAGTTCTTC

D: -
J: TRBJ2-5
size: few
V: TRBV27
CDR3: CASSLTGASSWETQYF
DNA: TGTGCCAGCAGTTTAACGGGGGCCTCTAGTTGGGAGACCCAGTACTTC

D: -
J: TRBJ2-7
size: many
V: TRBV27
CDR3: CASRPQGRSYEQYF
DNA: TGTGCCAGCAGACCACAGGGTCGGTCCTACGAGCAGTACTTC

D: -
J: TRBJ2-7
size: -
V: TRBV21-1
CDR3: CASSKLWDGSSYEQYF
DNA: TGTGCCAGCAGCAAGCTATGGGACGGGAGCTCCTACGAGCAGTACTTC

D: -
J: TRBJ2-7
size: few
V: TRBV12-3/TRBV12-4
CDR3: CASSPGTGGQYF
DNA: TGTGCCAGCAGTCCCGGGACCGGTGGGCAGTACTTC

D: -
J: TRBJ1-2
size: few
V: TRBV30
CDR3: CAWSGTGYGYTF
DNA: TGTGCCTGGAGTGGGACGGGATATGGCTACACCTTC

D: -
J: TRBJ2-5
size: many
V: TRBV20-1
CDR3: CSARVGLGMETQYF
DNA: TGCAGTGCCAGAGTGGGGTTGGGTATGGAGACCCAGTACTTC

D: -
J: TRBJ1-1
size: few
V: TRBV5-1
CDR3: CASTFEGEEAFF
DNA: TGCGCCAGCACCTTTGAAGGGGAGGAAGCTTTCTTT

D: TRBD2
J: TRBJ2-2
size: once
V: TRBV29-1
CDR3: CSARLGGLQYTGELFF
DNA: TGCAGCGCCCGCCTGGGAGGGCTCCAATACACCGGGGAGCTGTTTTTT

D: TRBD2
J: TRBJ2-7
size: few
V: TRBV20-1
CDR3: CSARDGLAGISYEQYF
DNA: TGCAGTGCTAGAGACGGACTAGCGGGAATCTCCTACGAGCAGTACTTC

D: TRBD2
J: TRBJ2-1
size: once
V: TRBV3-1
CDR3: CASSLRASGGKFF
DNA: TGTGCCAGCAGCCTGAGGGCTAGCGGGGGGAAGTTCTTC

D: TRBD1
J: TRBJ2-1
size: few
V: TRBV5-1
CDR3: CASSESTGTGLNEQFF
DNA: TGCGCCAGCAGCGAATCCACCGGGACAGGGCTCAATGAGCAGTTCTTC

D: -
J: TRBJ2-5
size: few
V: TRBV5-1
CDR3: CASSLDTRYQETQYF
DNA: TGCGCCAGCAGCTTGGACACTCGGTACCAAGAGACCCAGTACTTC

D: TRBD2
J: TRBJ2-3
size: many
V: TRBV29-1
CDR3: CSVFSSGGRKDTQYF
DNA: TGCAGCGTGTTCTCTAGCGGGGGGCGTAAAGATACGCAGTATTTT

D: TRBD2
J: TRBJ2-7
size: -
V: TRBV27
CDR3: CASSLYGGRVHEQYF
DNA: TGTGCCAGCAGTTTATATGGCGGGAGAGTCCACGAGCAGTACTTC

D: TRBD1
J: TRBJ2-1
size: many
V: TRBV6-5
CDR3: CASSFDRGSYNEQFF
DNA: TGTGCCAGCAGCTTCGACAGGGGGTCCTACAATGAGCAGTTCTTC

D: -
J: TRBJ1-5
size: few
V: TRBV20-1
CDR3: CSAQHRDSNQPQHF
DNA: TGCAGTGCTCAGCACAGGGATAGCAATCAGCCCCAGCATTTT

D: -
J: TRBJ2-2
size: -
V: TRBV10-3
CDR3: CAITGNTGELFF
DNA: TGTGCCATCACCGGGAACACCGGGGAGCTGTTTTTT

D: TRBD1
J: TRBJ2-1
size: -
V: TRBV7-9
CDR3: CASSPPGTEGANNEQFF
DNA: TGTGCCAGCAGCCCCCCAGGGACCGAGGGGGCTAACAATGAGCAGTTCTTC

D: -
J: TRBJ2-3
size: -
V: TRBV7-3
CDR3: CASSTLGGNTQYF
DNA: TGTGCCAGCAGCACTTTAGGGGGAAATACGCAGTATTTT

D: -
J: TRBJ1-2
size: many
V: TRBV20-1
CDR3: CSARRQNYGYTF
DNA: TGCAGTGCTAGGAGACAGAACTATGGCTACACCTTC

D: TRBD1
J: TRBJ1-3
size: few
V: TRBV12-3/TRBV12-4
CDR3: CASSQRRRGRVSGNTIYF
DNA: TGTGCCAGCAGTCAGCGCCGCAGGGGGCGCGTATCTGGAAACACCATATATTTT

D: TRBD2
J: TRBJ2-1
size: -
V: TRBV7-3
CDR3: CASSVGGLANEQFF
DNA: TGTGCCAGCAGCGTAGGGGGACTAGCGAATGAGCAGTTCTTC

D: -
J: TRBJ1-1
size: few
V: TRBV6-6
CDR3: CASSYPSHAFF
DNA: TGTGCCAGCAGTTACCCGTCCCACGCTTTCTTT

D: -
J: TRBJ2-5
size: -
V: TRBV5-1
CDR3: CASSSGTQGETQYF
DNA: TGCGCCAGCAGCTCCGGGACTCAGGGAGAGACCCAGTACTTC

D: -
J: TRBJ1-4
size: -
V: TRBV5-4
CDR3: CASSSGGTTAEKLFF
DNA: TGTGCCAGCAGCTCCGGGGGCACGACCGCGGAAAAACTGTTTTTT

D: -
J: TRBJ2-7
size: -
V: TRBV19
CDR3: CASSIGSSGAYEQYF
DNA: TGTGCCAGTAGTATAGGTAGCTCCGGAGCCTACGAGCAGTACTTC

D: -
J: TRBJ1-1
size: many
V: TRBV12-3/TRBV12-4
CDR3: CASSSQTVGTEAFF
DNA: TGTGCCAGCAGTTCCCAGACGGTCGGCACTGAAGCTTTCTTT

D: -
J: TRBJ1-1
size: many
V: TRBV12-3/TRBV12-4
CDR3: CASSIRDNTEAFF
DNA: TGTGCCAGCAGTATCCGGGACAACACTGAAGCTTTCTTT

D: -
J: TRBJ1-1
size: -
V: TRBV29-1
CDR3: CSVTGPMNTEAFF
DNA: TGCAGCGTTACAGGCCCAATGAACACTGAAGCTTTCTTT

D: TRBD1
J: TRBJ2-2
size: -
V: TRBV6-2/TRBV6-3
CDR3: CASSYSRQGWNSPGSELFF
DNA: TGTGCCAGCAGTTACTCGAGACAGGGTTGGAATTCCCCGGGGTCGGAGCTGTTTTTT

D: -
J: TRBJ1-6
size: few
V: TRBV4-1
CDR3: CASSQDLTYNSPLHF
DNA: TGCGCCAGCAGCCAAGATTTGACTTATAATTCACCCCTCCACTTT

D: TRBD2
J: TRBJ2-7
size: -
V: TRBV7-9
CDR3: CASSLDAGGGDEQYF
DNA: TGTGCCAGCAGCTTAGACGCCGGGGGGGGAGACGAGCAGTACTTC

D: -
J: TRBJ1-2
size: -
V: TRBV15
CDR3: CATSRDRGGYGYTF
DNA: TGTGCCACCAGCAGAGATCGCGGGGGATATGGCTACACCTTC

D: -
J: TRBJ1-2
size: -
V: TRBV12-3/TRBV12-4
CDR3: CASSPTDGTRLSGYTF
DNA: TGTGCCAGCAGTCCAACCGACGGGACACGGCTCAGCGGCTACACCTTC

D: -
J: TRBJ1-5
size: -
V: TRBV3-1
CDR3: CASSRAVDQPQHF
DNA: TGTGCCAGCAGCCGCGCAGTGGATCAGCCCCAGCATTTT

D: TRBD2
J: TRBJ2-1
size: -
V: TRBV7-9
CDR3: CASSLEASGIDEQFF
DNA: TGTGCCAGCAGCCTAGAGGCTAGCGGTATAGATGAGCAGTTCTTC

D: -
J: TRBJ2-2
size: -
V: TRBV20-1
CDR3: CSAPDTVTGELFF
DNA: TGCAGTGCTCCTGACACGGTCACCGGGGAGCTGTTTTTT